The 12 T cell receptor beta chains below were found in one sample sequenced in a study of blood T cell repertoires in COVID-19. Data came from immunoSEQ multiplex PCR; TCRdb stores just in-frame clones and leaves some out. The table lists just under 350,000 clones, more than 75% of them singletons. The sequencing input was peripheral blood. These receptors were obtained from a woman aged 18-29 years who had recovered from COVID-19.

This sequence joins TRBV30 and TRBJ2-5; 12 bases are a match to TRBD2. Germline CDR1 is GTSNPN and CDR2 is SVGIG (reference sequence). The CDR3 extends over 17 amino acids. The junction had 14 bases not matched to a gene; V was cut back by 4 bases and J by 5 bases. The CDR3 region is CAWTWRVSSGRAETQYF. Here the CDR3 DNA reads TGTGCCTGGACTTGGAGGGTGTCTAGCGGGAGGGCGGAGACCCAGTACTTC.

In this sample, this clone turned up once. The chain employs TRBV11-2 and TRBJ2-5; 7 nucleotides line up with TRBD2. CDR3 length equals 14 residues. V shed 5 bases, J shed 1 base, and the junction held 4 bases outside the gene matches. Germline CDR1 and CDR2: SGHAT and FQNNGV. CDR3 sequence: CASSKRTSQETQYF. The CDR3 coding sequence is TGTGCCAGCAGCAAACGGACTAGCCAAGAGACCCAGTACTTC. The entire variable domain, with the rest obtained from reference TRBV11-2 and TRBJ2-5, is as follows: EAGVAQSPRYKIIEKRQSVAFWCNPISGHATLYWYQQILGQGPKLLIQFQNNGVVDDSQLPKDRFSAERLKGVDSTLKIQPAKLEDSAVYLCASSKRTSQETQYFGPGTRLLVL.

The J gene is TRBJ1-1, the V gene TRBV27; unclear D gene. The CDR3 totals 15 residues. The germline gives CDR1 MNHEY, CDR2 SMNVEV (reference sequence). With 0 bases removed from V and 7 bases from J, the gap between germline ends came to 15 bases. For the CDR3, the DNA is TGTGCCAGCAGTTTATCGAAAGGCAGGCAATATGAAGCTTTCTTT. Residues: CASSLSKGRQYEAFF.

V gene TRBV6-5 combines with J gene TRBJ2-5; 8 bases match TRBD1. V was pared by 2 bases and J by 4 bases, with 9 bases of the junction left unmatched. Germline lookup yields CDR1 MNHEY and CDR2 SVGAGI. There are 16 residues in the CDR3. Here the CDR3 DNA reads TGTGCCAGCAGTTACACCCGACAGGGGATGGGAGAGACCCAGTACTTC. Protein: CASSYTRQGMGETQYF.

The rearrangement links TRBV7-6 to TRBJ1-3, with 8 bases lining up with TRBD1. The length of the CDR3 is 18 residues. CDR1 SGHVS and CDR2 FNYEAQ come from the germline V gene. V lost 2 bases to trimming and J lost 0 bases; unmatched junction nucleotides: 9. The CDR3 DNA reads as TGTGCCAGCAGCTTAACGTCGGGACAGGCCTTCTCTGGAAACACCATATATTTT. It encodes CASSLTSGQAFSGNTIYF.

This chain links TRBV28 with TRBJ1-2, with D maybe TRBD1 (5 bases). The V end lost 9 bases, the J end lost 8 bases, and 16 bases lay between the germline ends. The CDR3 contains 12 residues. The V gene's germline CDR1 is MDHEN and CDR2 SYDVKM. In nucleotides, the CDR3 is TGTGCCAGTAAATCGGAGGGGATCGGCTACACCTTC. Translation gives CASKSEGIGYTF.

This clone was found a few times. This chain uses TRBV28 with TRBJ2-4; 8 nucleotides agree with TRBD1. Germline CDR1 reads MDHEN; CDR2 reads SYDVKM. The ends lost 4 bases at V and 9 bases at J; junction bases unmatched: 11. CDR3 length equals 15 residues. The CDR3 bases are TGTGCCAGCAGTTGTATCGGACAGGGAATTTGCATTCAGTACTTC. It yields the protein CASSCIGQGICIQYF.

The chain uses TRBV19 and TRBJ1-2; TRBD1 is a possible D gene (5 bases). V was clipped by 6 bases and J by 8 bases, with 16 bases between them. Germline V gene sequence: CDR1 LNHDA, CDR2 SQIVND (reference sequence). The length of the CDR3 is 13 residues. CDR3 loop: CASSRRGVKGYTF. The CDR3 DNA is TGTGCCAGTAGCCGGCGGGGGGTCAAGGGCTACACCTTC.

This clone has only one observation. V usage is TRBV28 and J usage is TRBJ2-2; a possible D gene is TRBD1 (6 bases). V was cut by 6 bases and J by 2 bases, with 16 bases left in between. Germline-derived CDR1 and CDR2 are MDHEN and SYDVKM. The CDR3 is 16 residues long. CDR3 amino acids: CASRPDRSPNTGELFF. As DNA, the CDR3 is TGTGCCAGCAGACCAGACAGGTCCCCTAACACCGGGGAGCTGTTTTTT. The complete variable domain, with remaining parts taken from reference TRBV28 and TRBJ2-2, reads DVKVTQSSRYLVKRTGEKVFLECVQDMDHENMFWYRQDPGLGLRLIYFSYDVKMKEKGDIPEGYSVSREKKERFSLILESASTNQTSMYLCASRPDRSPNTGELFFGEGSRLTVL.

This clone was detected a few times. The chain carries TRBV4-1 and TRBJ2-1, with D perhaps matching TRBD1 (5 bases). The CDR3 covers 16 residues. Trimming took 2 bases from V and 1 from J, leaving 12 bases between them. Germline V gene sequence: CDR1 MGHRA, CDR2 YSYEKL. This CDR3 reads CASSQMVRASYNEQFF. The DNA of the CDR3 is TGCGCCAGCAGCCAAATGGTCAGGGCATCCTACAATGAGCAGTTCTTC.

V usage is TRBV27 and J usage is TRBJ2-1; possibly TRBD2 for D (5 bases). CDR1 and CDR2 from the germline V gene are MNHEY and SMNVEV (reference sequence). The CDR3 consists of 15 residues. V lost 8 bases and J 6 bases, leaving 20 bases between the germline ends. The CDR3 region is CASGPRRAPGNEQFF. The CDR3 nucleotides are TGTGCCAGCGGCCCCAGGCGGGCCCCTGGCAATGAGCAGTTCTTC.

The rearrangement links TRBV5-1 to TRBJ2-2, with TRBD2 matching 12 bases. The ends lost 2 bases at V and 5 bases at J; junction bases unmatched: 4. This CDR3 has 16 residues. Germline CDR1 reads SGHRS; CDR2 reads YFSETQ. The CDR3 reads CASSFLAGGRTGELFF. The CDR3 DNA is TGCGCCAGCAGCTTCCTAGCGGGAGGGCGGACCGGGGAGCTGTTTTTT.